This passage covers 5 T cell receptor beta chains from one sample sequenced in a study of cytomegalovirus exposure and HLA in healthy donors. The PCR contained 60 Vbeta and 13 Jbeta primers. The data were produced by immunoSEQ multiplex PCR, yet TCRdb's version contains in-frame clones alone and is incomplete. This sample has 200,000 to 250,000 clones; about 84% occur once, and the top ten carry over 1%. The sample was PBMCs. The receptors were gathered from a human donor in good health.

V is TRBV5-1 and J is TRBJ2-3, with 9 positions matching TRBD2. Trimming at V came to 0 bases and at J to 4 bases, leaving 3 bases not matched to a gene. CDR3 length: 15 amino acids. CDR1 and CDR2 (germline): SGHRS, YFSETQ. CDR3 sequence: CASSLEGLAADTQYF. Here the CDR3 DNA reads TGCGCCAGCAGCTTGGAGGGACTAGCAGCAGATACGCAGTATTTT.

A remark on this clone: A read error may produce the germline difference seen at one junction end. The chain uses TRBV7-9 and TRBJ2-2; TRBD1 matches 7 bases. The V gene's germline CDR1 is SEHNR and CDR2 FQNEAQ (reference sequence). The CDR3 extends over 16 amino acids. In DNA, the CDR3 is TGTTCCAGCAGTTCAATGGGGACAGCCAACACCGGGGAGCTGTTTTTT. Translated, it gives CSSSSMGTANTGELFF.

To note about this clone: The sample has other DNA sequences that encode this CDR3 too. The V and J genes are TRBV28 and TRBJ1-3, with D unclear. The ends were cut back, 5 bases at V and 2 bases at J, with 4 bases in the middle. Looked up from germline, CDR1 is MDHEN and CDR2 is SYDVKM. The CDR3 covers 12 residues. The CDR3 bases are TGTGCCAGCAGTCTACCTGGAAACACCATATATTTT. Translated, it gives CASSLPGNTIYF.

The V and J genes are TRBV7-2 and TRBJ2-5, with TRBD2 as a possible D gene (6 bases). Trimming removed 5 bases at V and 5 bases at J, with 27 bases between. The CDR3 consists of 18 residues. The V gene's germline CDR1 is SGHTA and CDR2 FQGNSA. CDR3 sequence: CASSPGPASADKAETQYF. The CDR3 DNA reads TGTGCCAGCAGCCCAGGACCCGCTAGCGCCGATAAGGCGGAGACCCAGTACTTC.

V and J are TRBV7-9 and TRBJ2-6; 7 bases are a match to TRBD1. CDR3 size: 15 residues. The junction had 11 bases not matched to a gene; V was cut back by 11 bases and J by 4 bases. Germline-derived CDR1 and CDR2 are SEHNR and FQNEAQ (reference sequence). CDR3 nucleotide sequence: TGTGCCTATCGAACAGGGGAGAAAGGGGCCAACGTCCTGACTTTC. Its protein is CAYRTGEKGANVLTF. Supplemented by reference TRBV7-9 and TRBJ2-6, the full variable domain reads DTGVSQNPRHKITKRGQNVTFRCDPISEHNRLYWYRQTLGQGPEFLTYFQNEAQLEKSRLLSDRFSAERPKGSFSTLEIQRTEQGDSAMYLCAYRTGEKGANVLTFGAGSRLTVL.